A single sample gave rise to the 21 T cell receptor beta chains below, sequenced in a study of T cell repertoires in aging, cancer and after chemotherapy (dated by TCRdb to the late 2010s). The reads were generated on an Illumina MiSeq. Rearranged TRB sequences spanning V, D and J segments were amplified by multiplex touch-down PCR using a mixed TRB-A/B primer pool. TCRdb reworked the public reads: Q25 trimming with fastp, MiXCR clone assembly, productive beta chains retained. Under each unique CDR3 protein, matching rows form one entry showing the most common genes and DNA. This sample has approximately 5,000 distinct CDR3 sequences in its table, and more than 25% of those were observed once. The ten largest clones add up to 7.5% of the sample. TCR beta rearrangements were amplified from genomic DNA isolated from peripheral blood, not from sorted cells or RNA. Sequencing was performed on blood. The receptors stem from a human donor in good health.

The chain recombines TRBV4-3 with TRBJ2-7, with D perhaps TRBD1 (5 bases). Germline lookup yields CDR1 LGHNA and CDR2 YSLEER. The CDR3 covers 15 residues. Trimming cost V 1 base and J 2 bases, with 12 bases left between them. The CDR3 here is CASSQGAGWPYEQYF. DNA for the CDR3: TGCGCCAGCAGCCAAGGGGCAGGGTGGCCCTACGAGCAGTACTTC.

As for this clonotype: A single base separates this from a much larger clone, so it may be a read error. The chain couples TRBV11-1 to TRBJ1-1; D may be TRBD1 (6 bases). The CDR3 contains 13 residues. Trimming left V 6 bases short and J 10 bases short, with 18 bases between. Germline-derived CDR1 and CDR2 are SGHAT and FQDESV (reference sequence). DNA for the CDR3: TGTGCCAGCAGTCTTGGGGGCAGCGCTGGAGCTTTCTTT. Translated, it gives CASSLGGSAGAFF.

The table lists this clonotype with a few counts. The V gene is TRBV28, the J gene TRBJ1-5, with D tentatively TRBD1 (5 bases). The CDR3 extends over 13 amino acids. Germline CDR1 is MDHEN and CDR2 is SYDVKM. As DNA, the CDR3 is TGTGCTACCTTCAGGGAAGGCAATCAGCCCCAGCATTTT. This codes for CATFREGNQPQHF.

This sequence joins TRBV12-3 or TRBV12-4 and TRBJ1-2, with D perhaps TRBD1 (5 bases). The CDR3 runs to 13 residues. Trimming shortened V by 8 bases and J by 8 bases, and 18 bases separated the two germline ends. For the CDR3, the DNA is TGTGCCAGCCAAAAGTGGAGGGGCGGGGGCTACACCTTC. Protein product: CASQKWRGGGYTF.

This clonotype was recorded a few times. This chain connects TRBV7-2 to TRBJ2-3, with 10 bases identical to TRBD2. The CDR3 is 16 amino acids. The trim removed 5 bases at V and 2 bases at J, leaving 7 bases unmatched. In germline, CDR1 is SGHTA, CDR2 FQGNSA. CDR3 sequence (DNA): TGTGCCAGCAGCCAACTAGCGGGGACCTCCACAGATACGCAGTATTTT. This encodes CASSQLAGTSTDTQYF.

Turning to this clonotype: A single base separates this from a much larger clone, so it may be a read error. The chain is built from TRBV6-1 and TRBJ1-4, with D tentatively TRBD1 (5 bases). Germline-derived CDR1 and CDR2 are MNHNS and SASEGT. V lost 4 bases and J lost 7, with 16 bases in between. The CDR3 has 15 amino acids. Written as DNA, the CDR3 is TGTGCCAGCAGTGCTAGGGGAGGGGAGATTGAAAAACTGTTTTTT. Its translation is CASSARGGEIEKLFF.

By share, this clonotype ranks as medium-sized. The gene calls are TRBV6-6 and TRBJ1-1; 7 bases map to TRBD1. CDR1 and CDR2 from the germline V gene are MNHNY and SVGAGI (reference sequence). Trimming removed 5 bases from V and 4 bases from J; junction bases left unmatched: 7. CDR3 length: 14 residues. In DNA, the CDR3 is TGTGCCAGCAGTGACAGGGTTCTGATCACTGAAGCTTTCTTT. Translated, it gives CASSDRVLITEAFF.

This clonotype is classed as medium-sized (0.01 to 0.1%). This rearrangement joins TRBV19 to TRBJ2-3; D remains unclear. Trimming cost V 4 bases and J 6 bases, with 14 bases left between them. This CDR3 region has 14 residues. The germline V gene has CDR1 LNHDA and CDR2 SQIVND (reference sequence). The CDR3 region has the DNA TGTGCCAGTAGTACAGACCCTTCGCCGGATACGCAGTATTTT. Amino acid sequence: CASSTDPSPDTQYF.

The chain is built from TRBV28 and TRBJ1-1; weak D call: TRBD1 (5 bases). The CDR3 is made up of 16 amino acids. The V end was cut by 6 bases, the J end by 4 bases, with 21 bases between. CDR1 and CDR2 from the germline V gene are MDHEN and SYDVKM. The CDR3 here is CASRPHDGGGTTEAFF. The DNA of the CDR3 is TGTGCCAGCAGACCCCACGATGGGGGGGGAACCACTGAAGCTTTCTTT.

This sequence joins TRBV6-1 and TRBJ1-1; 9 nucleotides agree with TRBD1. Germline V gene data show CDR1 as MNHNS and CDR2 as SASEGT. J was trimmed by 7 bases and V by 7 bases; bases with no gene match: 10. The CDR3 runs 14 residues. CDR3 protein: CASKREQGAVEAFF. CDR3 coding DNA: TGTGCCAGCAAAAGGGAACAGGGGGCAGTTGAAGCTTTCTTT.

About this clonotype itself: Its ends do not fully match the called genes, so a read error is possible. The V call is TRBV6-5, the J call TRBJ2-7; tentatively, D is TRBD2 (6 bases). Germline V lookup: CDR1 MNHEY, CDR2 SVGAGI. The CDR3 has 15 amino acids. The CDR3 spells CASSESGGTAPVQYF. CDR3 nucleotide sequence: TGCGCCAGCAGTGAGTCTGGCGGGACCGCCCCCGTTCAGTACTTC.

This rearrangement joins TRBV6-4 to TRBJ2-3; 8 nucleotides agree with TRBD2. Losses at the gene ends were 3 bases for V and 1 base for J; bases not matched to a gene: 0. In germline, CDR1 is MRHNA, CDR2 SNTAGT. This CDR3 has 14 amino acids. The CDR3 here is CASSEAGGTDTQYF. The CDR3 nucleotides are TGTGCCAGCAGTGAAGCGGGAGGCACAGATACGCAGTATTTT.

In its sample, this clonotype is medium-sized. CDR3 DNA: TGTGCCAGCTCACCGGTACCCGCAGGCAGCTCCTATAATTCACCCCTCCACTTT. Its protein is CASSPVPAGSSYNSPLHF. The rearrangement uses TRBV18 and TRBJ1-6; D is uncertain. CDR1 and CDR2 from the germline V gene are KGHSH and LQKENI. The V gene lost 3 bases and the J gene lost 0 bases, with 15 bases spanning the gap. The CDR3 consists of 18 residues.

This chain joins TRBV6-2 or TRBV6-3 and TRBJ2-1, with 13 bases identical to TRBD2. This CDR3 has 14 amino acids. Per germline, CDR1 MNHEY and CDR2 SVGEGT. Germline trimming cut 1 base from V and 12 bases from J; bases unmatched to any gene: 3. The CDR3 region is CASSYWTSGSGQFF. The CDR3 DNA is TGTGCCAGCAGTTACTGGACTAGCGGGAGTGGGCAGTTCTTC.

This clonotype rates as medium-sized. The V gene is TRBV30, the J gene TRBJ1-5; D possibly corresponds to TRBD1 (5 bases). The germline gives CDR1 GTSNPN, CDR2 SVGIG (reference sequence). The V end lost 5 bases, the J end lost 2 bases, and 16 bases lay between the germline ends. This CDR3 is 15 amino acids long. As DNA, the CDR3 is TGTGCCTGGGATCCCGGGCAGGGAGGCAATCAGCCCCAGCATTTT. The encoded protein is CAWDPGQGGNQPQHF.

This clonotype appeared a few times. This chain links TRBV20-1 with TRBJ1-5; 8 bases agree with TRBD1. Trimming took 6 bases from V and 4 from J; bases not matched to a gene: 5. The length of the CDR3 is 13 residues. CDR1 is DFQATT and CDR2 is SNEGSKA in the germline V gene (reference sequence). CDR3 in amino acids: CSAPDRGNQPQHF. CDR3 DNA: TGCAGTGCCCCCGACAGGGGAAATCAGCCCCAGCATTTT.

This clonotype is medium-sized within its sample. The chain uses TRBV6-1 and TRBJ2-6, with 11 bases that match TRBD1. The CDR3 is made up of 16 amino acids. V shed 8 bases, J shed 1 base, and the junction held 4 bases outside the gene matches. Per the germline V gene, CDR1 is MNHNS and CDR2 is SASEGT. CDR3 sequence: CASEGQGGSGANVLTF. CDR3 in DNA: TGTGCCAGCGAGGGACAGGGGGGATCTGGGGCCAACGTCCTGACTTTC.

By sample fraction, this clonotype is medium-sized (0.01 to 0.1%). The V call is TRBV30, the J call TRBJ2-7, with TRBD1 identical over 7 bases. The CDR3 covers 12 residues. CDR1 is GTSNPN and CDR2 is SVGIG in the germline V gene (reference sequence). V lost 4 bases, J lost 4 bases, and 4 bases stayed unmatched. The CDR3 DNA follows: TGTGCCTGGAACCGGGACAGTTACGAGCAGTACTTC. Protein product: CAWNRDSYEQYF.

This clonotype was observed a few times. This chain joins TRBV5-1 and TRBJ2-2; perhaps TRBD1 as D (5 bases). Trimming cost V 1 base and J 4 bases, with 11 bases left between them. CDR1 and CDR2 (germline): SGHRS, YFSETQ. The CDR3 is 15 residues long. CDR3 DNA sequence: TGCGCCAGCAGCTTGAGTGGACACGCCACCGGGGAGCTGTTTTTT. Its protein is CASSLSGHATGELFF.

The gene calls are TRBV7-9 and TRBJ2-7; perhaps TRBD2 as D (6 bases). Germline V gene lookup returns CDR1 SEHNR and CDR2 FQNEAQ (reference sequence). This CDR3 has 14 residues. The germline V and J ends were trimmed by 1 base and 3 bases, with 10 bases remaining between them. CDR3 in DNA: TGTGCCAGCAGCTTAGGTGGGACTCTCTACGAGCAGTACTTC. Residues: CASSLGGTLYEQYF.

Remarks on this clonotype: A much more abundant neighbour one base away suggests this may be a read error. The chain combines TRBV19 with TRBJ1-1; no firm D call. V was clipped by 5 bases and J by 1 base, with 11 bases between them. Looked up from germline, CDR1 is LNHDA and CDR2 is SQIVND (reference sequence). The CDR3 length is 14 residues. Here the CDR3 DNA reads TGTGCCAGTAGTGCCACATACAAGAACACTGAAGCTTTCTTT. This codes for CASSATYKNTEAFF.